The 21 T cell receptor beta chains presented below share a single source sample, sequenced in a study of OX40 agonist ivuxolimab in advanced cancers. TCRdb keeps only in-frame clones here, not all; method: immunoSEQ multiplex PCR. There are 66,000 or so clones in the sample; around 85% occur only once, and approximately 3.8% lies in the top ten. The material was CD4+ or CD8+ T cells sorted from blood, obtained in a trial of the OX40 agonist ivuxolimab. These receptors all stem from an adult with an advanced solid tumor such as melanoma, head and neck, liver or kidney cancer.

The gene calls are TRBV6-6 and TRBJ1-1, with D unclear. There are 13 residues in the CDR3. V dropped 6 bases and J dropped 10 bases, with 18 bases sitting between them. Germline V gives CDR1 MNHNY, CDR2 SVGAGI (reference sequence). The CDR3 nucleotides are TGTGCCAGCAGGTCTCCCCCGGCGACTCGAGCTTTCTTT. It is translated as CASRSPPATRAFF.

The chain has TRBV27 and TRBJ2-1, with D perhaps TRBD2 (5 bases). The ends were cut back, 0 bases at V and 10 bases at J, with 7 bases in the middle. The CDR3 has 12 amino acids. The germline V gene has CDR1 MNHEY and CDR2 SMNVEV (reference sequence). The CDR3: CASSLSPGEQFF. CDR3 coding DNA: TGTGCCAGCAGTTTATCGCCGGGGGAGCAGTTCTTC.

CDR3 DNA sequence: TGTGCCTGGAGTGTAATGGGGAGCGGGAGGTTCGGTGAGCAGTTCTTC. Translating gives CAWSVMGSGRFGEQFF. The rearrangement links TRBV30 to TRBJ2-1, with 9 bases lining up with TRBD2. Trimming cost V 0 bases and J 9 bases; bases outside gene matches: 12. Germline V gene sequence: CDR1 GTSNPN, CDR2 SVGIG (reference sequence). The CDR3 consists of 16 residues.

This clone was seen just once. The chain employs TRBV4-1 and TRBJ1-5; D unresolved. The ends were cut back, 1 base at V and 2 bases at J, with 6 bases in the middle. The CDR3 length is 14 residues. Germline-derived CDR1 and CDR2 are MGHRA and YSYEKL. CDR3 DNA: TGCGCCAGCAGCCAAGGATTTGGCAATCAGCCCCAGCATTTT. It codes for CASSQGFGNQPQHF.

This chain links TRBV7-2 with TRBJ2-7, with 7 nucleotides matching TRBD2. With V trimmed by 4 bases and J by 6 bases, 12 bases remained unmatched. This CDR3 is built from 15 residues. Germline CDR1 SGHTA, CDR2 FQGNSA. CDR3 in amino acids: CASSSRLALTSEQYF. In DNA form, the CDR3 reads TGTGCCAGCAGCTCACGACTAGCCCTTACCTCCGAGCAGTACTTC.

The chain recombines TRBV5-4 with TRBJ2-3, with 9 bases aligning to TRBD2. The CDR3 sequence is 16 residues long. V lost 4 bases, J lost 6 bases, and 12 bases stayed unmatched. Germline lookup yields CDR1 SGHNT and CDR2 YYREEE (reference sequence). CDR3 protein: CASSLTLAGLMDTQYF. The CDR3 DNA is TGTGCCAGCAGCCTTACTCTAGCGGGGCTTATGGATACGCAGTATTTT.

The CDR3 sequence is CASRGSGRNEKLFF. Written as DNA, the CDR3 is TGTGCCAGCCGGGGTAGTGGTAGGAATGAAAAACTGTTTTTT. V and J are TRBV19 and TRBJ1-4; D call uncertain. Trimming cost V 9 bases and J 5 bases, with 16 bases left between them. The CDR3 has 14 residues. CDR1 LNHDA and CDR2 SQIVND come from the germline V gene (reference sequence).

The rearrangement joins TRBV28 to TRBJ1-5, with D possibly being TRBD1 (6 bases). There are 14 residues in the CDR3. V was trimmed by 6 bases and J by 3 bases, leaving 12 bases between them. The V gene's germline CDR1 is MDHEN and CDR2 SYDVKM. CDR3 nucleotides: TGTGCCAGCAGACCCCAGGGGAACAATCAGCCCCAGCATTTT. Translation gives CASRPQGNNQPQHF.

The CDR3 protein is CASSVEASGISEQFF. The CDR3 region has the DNA TGTGCCAGCAGCGTAGAAGCTAGCGGGATTAGTGAGCAGTTCTTC. J is TRBJ2-1 and V is TRBV9, with 9 bases identical to TRBD2. This CDR3 is 15 amino acids long. The germline gives CDR1 SGDLS, CDR2 YYNGEE. The V and J ends lost 0 bases and 9 bases, in that order; junction bases with no gene match: 7. The full variable domain, its missing parts supplied by reference TRBV9 and TRBJ2-1, is DSGVTQTPKHLITATGQRVTLRCSPRSGDLSVYWYQQSLDQGLQFLIQYYNGEERAKGNILERFSAQQFPDLHSELNLSSLELGDSALYFCASSVEASGISEQFFGPGTRLTVL.

V and J are TRBV2 and TRBJ1-3, with a tentative D call TRBD1 (5 bases). CDR3 length: 14 residues. V lost 4 bases, J lost 3 bases, and 10 bases lay in between. CDR1 is SNHLY and CDR2 is FYNNEI in the germline V gene. CDR3: CASSAGVNGNTIYF. The DNA of the CDR3 is TGTGCCAGCAGTGCGGGGGTAAATGGAAACACCATATATTTT.

The chain uses TRBV29-1 and TRBJ1-1; D is undetermined. CDR1 and CDR2 from the germline V gene are SQVTM and ANQGSEA. This CDR3 region has 13 residues. V dropped 6 bases and J dropped 1 base, with 12 bases sitting between them. CDR3 nucleotide sequence: TGCAGCGTGTCTCGGACGGCGAACACTGAAGCTTTCTTT. Encoded protein: CSVSRTANTEAFF.

The rearrangement joins TRBV7-9 to TRBJ1-5, with 9 bases matching TRBD1. V was clipped by 6 bases and J by 4 bases; unmatched bases: 7. CDR1 SEHNR and CDR2 FQNEAQ come from the germline V gene (reference sequence). This CDR3 has 15 amino acids. CDR3 nucleotide sequence: TGTGCCAGCAGACAGGGGGCCGGGGGGAATCAGCCCCAGCATTTT. The encoded protein is CASRQGAGGNQPQHF. The variable domain in full, with the rest retrieved from reference TRBV7-9 and TRBJ1-5, is DTGVSQNPRHKITKRGQNVTFRCDPISEHNRLYWYRQTLGQGPEFLTYFQNEAQLEKSRLLSDRFSAERPKGSFSTLEIQRTEQGDSAMYLCASRQGAGGNQPQHFGDGTRLSIL.

The chain is built from TRBV5-4 and TRBJ2-4; TRBD2 aligns across 9 bases. This CDR3 region has 15 residues. With V trimmed by 2 bases and J by 8 bases, 8 bases remained unmatched. CDR1 and CDR2 (germline): SGHNT, YYREEE (reference sequence). For the CDR3, the DNA is TGTGCCAGCAGCTTAGCTGGGGGCGGGGGGGACATTCAGTACTTC. It specifies CASSLAGGGGDIQYF.

This chain connects TRBV27 to TRBJ2-7; 11 bases align to TRBD2. J lost 5 bases, V lost 6 bases, and 6 bases had no gene match. Germline V gene lookup returns CDR1 MNHEY and CDR2 SMNVEV (reference sequence). The CDR3 runs 14 residues. The CDR3 DNA follows: TGTGCCAGCAGGGATAGCGGGAGGGCCCACGAGCAGTACTTC. Protein: CASRDSGRAHEQYF.

The chain has TRBV7-2 and TRBJ1-5; D remains unclear. The germline gives CDR1 SGHTA, CDR2 FQGNSA. The CDR3 consists of 14 residues. Between the trimmed V and J ends, which lost 5 bases and 4 bases, there was a span of 12 bases. In DNA, the CDR3 is TGTGCCAGCAGCCCCTTAATGCCTAATCAGCCCCAGCATTTT. This codes for CASSPLMPNQPQHF.

The J gene is TRBJ1-6, the V gene TRBV5-8; 7 nucleotides agree with TRBD1. The J segment lost 0 bases and the V segment lost 2 bases, leaving 11 bases of the junction unmatched. The CDR3 consists of 19 residues. CDR1 SGHTS and CDR2 YDEGEE come from the germline V gene. The CDR3, as DNA: TGTGCCAGCAGCTTATCATGGGGACAGCGGAGCTCCTATAATTCACCCCTCCACTTT. It yields the protein CASSLSWGQRSSYNSPLHF.

The J gene is TRBJ1-4, the V gene TRBV5-1; D gene unclear. The CDR3 consists of 15 residues. V was clipped by 0 bases and J by 7 bases, with 13 bases between them. Germline-derived CDR1 and CDR2 are SGHRS and YFSETQ. Here the CDR3 DNA reads TGCGCCAGCAGCTTGGTATGGGGTTGGGGTGAAAAACTGTTTTTT. Translated, it gives CASSLVWGWGEKLFF.

The rearrangement joins TRBV28 to TRBJ1-1, with D tentatively TRBD1 (6 bases). V gave up 4 bases and J gave up 0 bases, with 15 bases separating them. Germline CDR1 and CDR2: MDHEN and SYDVKM. This CDR3 has 16 amino acids. The CDR3 loop is CASSSNRATMNTEAFF. The CDR3 region has the DNA TGTGCCAGCAGTTCTAACAGGGCTACTATGAACACTGAAGCTTTCTTT.

With regard to this clone: Different DNA sequences within this sample yield the same CDR3. The rearrangement uses TRBV7-9 and TRBJ2-7; D tentatively reads TRBD1 or TRBD2 (5 bases each). Between the trimmed V and J ends, which lost 1 base and 0 bases, there was a span of 10 bases. The CDR3 runs 15 residues. Per the germline V gene, CDR1 is SEHNR and CDR2 is FQNEAQ (reference sequence). As DNA, the CDR3 is TGTGCCAGCAGCTTAGACCGGGACCGCTCCTACGAGCAGTACTTC. Translated: CASSLDRDRSYEQYF.

V and J are TRBV19 and TRBJ1-5; D not certain. This CDR3 region has 15 residues. V lost 2 bases to trimming and J lost 4 bases, with 12 bases between them. Per germline, CDR1 LNHDA and CDR2 SQIVND (reference sequence). CDR3 nucleotide sequence: TGTGCCAGTAGTATACGAGGGTCGGGGAATCAGCCCCAGCATTTT. This encodes CASSIRGSGNQPQHF.

This chain uses TRBV4-1 with TRBJ1-2, with D perhaps matching TRBD1 (5 bases). The CDR3 has 14 amino acids. Germline-derived CDR1 and CDR2 are MGHRA and YSYEKL. The V gene lost 0 bases and the J gene lost 6 bases, with 11 bases spanning the gap. The CDR3 region is CASSQEGQGDGYTF. Here the CDR3 DNA reads TGCGCCAGCAGCCAAGAGGGCCAGGGCGATGGCTACACCTTC.